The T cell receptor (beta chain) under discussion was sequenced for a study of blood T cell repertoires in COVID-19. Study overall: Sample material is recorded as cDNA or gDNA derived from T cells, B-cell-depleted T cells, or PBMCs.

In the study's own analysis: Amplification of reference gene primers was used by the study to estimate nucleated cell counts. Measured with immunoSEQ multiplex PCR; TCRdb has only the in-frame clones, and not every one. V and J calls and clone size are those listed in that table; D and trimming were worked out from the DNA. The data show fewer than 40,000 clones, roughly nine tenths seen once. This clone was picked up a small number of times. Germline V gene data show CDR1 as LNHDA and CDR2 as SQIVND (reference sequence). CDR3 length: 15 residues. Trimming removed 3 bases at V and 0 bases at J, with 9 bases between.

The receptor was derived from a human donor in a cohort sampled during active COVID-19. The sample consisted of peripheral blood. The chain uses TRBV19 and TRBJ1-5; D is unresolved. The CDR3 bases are TGTGCCAGTAGTATCCAACAGAATAGCAATCAGCCCCAGCATTTT. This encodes CASSIQQNSNQPQHF. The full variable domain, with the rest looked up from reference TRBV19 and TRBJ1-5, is DGGITQSPKYLFRKEGQNVTLSCEQNLNHDAMYWYRQDPGQGLRLIYYSQIVNDFQKGDIAEGYSVSREKKESFPLTVTSAQKNPTAFYLCASSIQQNSNQPQHFGDGTRLSIL.